The sequence of this TCR beta chain was determined in a study of blood T cell repertoires in COVID-19. Study context: Whether acute or convalescent, the COVID-19 samples came from the United States, Italy and Spain. Sample material is recorded as cDNA or gDNA derived from T cells, B-cell-depleted T cells, or PBMCs.

This CDR3 contains 15 residues. The ends were cut back, 5 bases at V and 5 bases at J, with 16 bases in the middle. Germline loops: CDR1 SGHVS, CDR2 FNYEAQ. Produced via immunoSEQ multiplex PCR; TCRdb's table is partial and in-frame only. The sample comprises around 50,000 clones, approximately 86% of which are singletons, and approximately 15% rests with the top ten. This TCR was sampled from a man in his fifties or sixties with active or convalescent COVID-19. The rearrangement joins TRBV7-6 to TRBJ2-1, with D possibly matching TRBD2 (7 bases). Sequenced input: peripheral blood. DNA for the CDR3: TGTGCCAGCAGCCTCCCGGGGGCGGGGGACAATGAGCAGTTCTTC. This codes for CASSLPGAGDNEQFF.